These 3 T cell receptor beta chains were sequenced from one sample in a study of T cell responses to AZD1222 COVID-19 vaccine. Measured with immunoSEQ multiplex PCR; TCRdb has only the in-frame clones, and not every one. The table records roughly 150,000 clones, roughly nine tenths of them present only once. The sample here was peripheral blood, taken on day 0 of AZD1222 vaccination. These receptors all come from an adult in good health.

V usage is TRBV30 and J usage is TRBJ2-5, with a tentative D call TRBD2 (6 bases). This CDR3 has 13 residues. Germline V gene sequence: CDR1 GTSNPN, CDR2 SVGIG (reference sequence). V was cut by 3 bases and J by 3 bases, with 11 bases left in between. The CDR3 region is CAWRGDLKETQYF. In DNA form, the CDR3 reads TGTGCCTGGAGGGGGGACTTAAAAGAGACCCAGTACTTC.

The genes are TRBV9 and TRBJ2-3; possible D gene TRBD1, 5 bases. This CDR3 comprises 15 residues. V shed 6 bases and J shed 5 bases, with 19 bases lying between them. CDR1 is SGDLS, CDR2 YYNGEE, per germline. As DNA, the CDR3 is TGTGCCAGCACCAGGACATCTGGGGCAGGAGATACGCAGTATTTT. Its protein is CASTRTSGAGDTQYF.

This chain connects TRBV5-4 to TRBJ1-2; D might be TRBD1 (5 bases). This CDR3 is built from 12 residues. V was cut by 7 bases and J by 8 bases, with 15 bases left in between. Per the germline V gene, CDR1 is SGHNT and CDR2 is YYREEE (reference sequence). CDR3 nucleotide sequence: TGTGCCAGCGGTGGGGGAGGGCAGGGCTACACCTTC. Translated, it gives CASGGGGQGYTF.